These 6 T cell receptor beta chains were sequenced from one sample in a study of T cells after yellow fever vaccination. TCRdb re-analysed the 5' RACE reads in MiXCR, keeping a single row per CDR3 protein. The sample lists some 500,000 distinct CDR3 sequences, around an eighth occurring once. Sequencing was performed on PBMCs, taken on the day of the yellow fever booster vaccination. These receptors all come from a man aged 25-40 years who received the YFV17D yellow fever vaccine.

The rearrangement links TRBV3-1 to TRBJ1-1; 7 nucleotides align to TRBD1. Germline V gene sequence: CDR1 LGHDT, CDR2 YNNKEL (reference sequence). With 5 bases clipped from V and 11 bases from J, the junction kept 5 bases outside the gene matches. The CDR3 sequence is 11 residues long. This CDR3 reads CASSYGTAAFF. CDR3 DNA sequence: TGTGCCAGCAGCTACGGGACAGCCGCTTTCTTT.

This sequence joins TRBV15 and TRBJ2-3; unclear D gene. With 0 bases removed from V and 1 base from J, the gap between germline ends came to 8 bases. This CDR3 contains 15 residues. Germline assignment: CDR1 LNHNV and CDR2 YYDKDF (reference sequence). CDR3 sequence (DNA): TGTGCCACCAGCAGAGATAGGGAAGGCACAGATACGCAGTATTTT. It codes for CATSRDREGTDTQYF.

This clonotype was found many times. V and J are TRBV24-1 and TRBJ2-1, with D possibly being TRBD1 (6 bases). V lost 4 bases, J lost 5 bases, and 11 bases lay in between. The CDR3 is 14 residues long. The V gene's germline CDR1 is KGHDR and CDR2 SFDVKD. CDR3 residues: CATSEAGTNNEQFF. The DNA of the CDR3 is TGTGCCACCAGTGAGGCCGGGACAAACAATGAGCAGTTCTTC.

This clonotype was seen a few times. The V call is TRBV5-5, the J call TRBJ1-1, with TRBD1 as a possible D gene (5 bases). Trimming took off 5 bases at V and 5 bases at J, with 16 bases between the two ends. Germline-derived CDR1 and CDR2 are SGHKS and YYEKEE (reference sequence). The CDR3 has 14 residues. In nucleotides, the CDR3 is TGTGCCAGCAGTCGAGACCCAGGGCTTACTGAAGCTTTCTTT. Translation: CASSRDPGLTEAFF. Full variable domain (rest looked up from reference TRBV5-5 and TRBJ1-1): DAGVTQSPTHLIKTRGQQVTLRCSPISGHKSVSWYQQVLGQGPQFIFQYYEKEERGRGNFPDRFSARQFPNYSSELNVNALLLGDSALYLCASSRDPGLTEAFFGQGTRLTVV.

This clonotype turned up a few times. This rearrangement joins TRBV11-1 to TRBJ2-7, with D possibly TRBD1 on 5 matching bases. This CDR3 comprises 18 residues. The germline V gene has CDR1 SGHAT and CDR2 FQDESV (reference sequence). Trimming pared 1 base from V and 3 bases from J, leaving 22 bases between. CDR3: CASSLDDLTGLPGYEQYF. CDR3 sequence (DNA): TGTGCCAGCAGCTTAGACGACCTAACAGGTCTCCCCGGCTACGAGCAGTACTTC. Drawing the rest from reference TRBV11-1 and TRBJ2-7, the complete variable domain is EAEVAQSPRYKITEKSQAVAFWCDPISGHATLYWYRQILGQGPELLVQFQDESVVDDSQLPKDRFSAERLKGVDSTLKIQPAELGDSAMYLCASSLDDLTGLPGYEQYFGPGTRLTVT.

This chain joins TRBV24-1 and TRBJ2-1; D ambiguous. Germline CDR1 reads KGHDR; CDR2 reads SFDVKD. CDR3 length: 16 residues. V was cut by 1 base and J by 0 bases, with 9 bases left in between. The CDR3 region has the DNA TGTGCCACCAGTGATTTATCTCCCGGCTCCTACAATGAGCAGTTCTTC. Translated: CATSDLSPGSYNEQFF.